This paragraph reports one T cell receptor beta chain. This record comes from a study of blood T cell repertoires in COVID-19. Study information: T cells, B-cell-depleted T cells, or PBMCs provided the cDNA or gDNA that served as material.

Original processing notes: Researchers report that nucleated cell counts were estimated from reference gene primer amplification. Assay used: immunoSEQ multiplex PCR; TCRdb lists only in-frame clones, some missing. The V and J calls and clone size come from that table; D and trimming were worked out from the DNA. The sample contains 200,000 to 250,000 clones, about 93% of which appear only once. The trim removed 7 bases at V and 6 bases at J, leaving 5 bases unmatched. The CDR3 length is 13 residues. The TCR originated in a woman aged 18-29 years who had recovered from COVID-19. Sequencing input: PBMCs or T cells enriched from blood (not recorded which). V usage is TRBV12-3 or TRBV12-4 and J usage is TRBJ1-5; 8 nucleotides match TRBD1. Written as DNA, the CDR3 is TGTGCCAGCAACCAGGGGGCAGGTCAGCCCCAGCATTTT. As protein: CASNQGAGQPQHF.